Here is one T cell receptor beta chain with its context. Antigen unknown. This entry is derived from a study of T cell repertoires and HLA-DP antigens. At the level of the study: Transduced HeLa cells presented HLA-DP to CD4+ T cells. Sorted CD137+CD4+ samples averaged around 200 ng DNA; pre-culture CD4+ samples, approximately 1,200 ng.

Primers targeted 54 TRBV and 13 TRBJ segments. Method: immunoSEQ multiplex PCR; TCRdb's copy keeps in-frame clones and lacks some. The data hold fewer than 75,000 clones, with around 77% observed a single time. Trimming stripped 6 bases from V and 4 bases from J, with 12 bases between. Germline V gene lookup returns CDR1 SGHRS and CDR2 YFSETQ. The CDR3 runs 13 residues. The material sequenced was CD4+ T cells from PBMCs. This TCR was sampled from a man in his fifties or sixties in good health and CMV-seronegative. The genes are TRBV5-1 and TRBJ2-3; D is possibly TRBD1 (6 bases). This CDR3 reads CASNAGAADTQYF. The CDR3 nucleotides read TGCGCCAGCAACGCAGGGGCGGCAGATACGCAGTATTTT.